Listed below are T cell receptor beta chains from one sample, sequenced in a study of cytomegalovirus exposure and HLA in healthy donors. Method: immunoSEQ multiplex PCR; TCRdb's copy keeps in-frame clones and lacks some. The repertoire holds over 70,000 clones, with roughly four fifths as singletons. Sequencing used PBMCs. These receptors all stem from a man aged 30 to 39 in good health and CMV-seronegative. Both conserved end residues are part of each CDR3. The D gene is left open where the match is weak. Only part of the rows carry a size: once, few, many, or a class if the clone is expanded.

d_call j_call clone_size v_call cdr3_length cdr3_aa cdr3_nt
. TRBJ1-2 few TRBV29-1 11 CSVEDTYGYTF TGCAGCGTCGAGGACACCTATGGCTACACCTTC
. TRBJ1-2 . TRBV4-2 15 CASSQDSAGRYGYTF TGTGCCAGCAGCCAAGATTCGGCAGGGAGGTATGGCTACACCTTC
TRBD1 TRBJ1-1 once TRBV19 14 CASSRRQGNTEAFF TGTGCCAGTAGCAGAAGACAGGGCAACACTGAAGCTTTCTTT
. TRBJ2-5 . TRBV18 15 CASSPPSQVGETQYF TGTGCCAGCTCACCACCGTCCCAGGTTGGGGAGACCCAGTACTTC
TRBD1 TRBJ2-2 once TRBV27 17 CASSSGTGGLDTGELFF TGTGCCAGCAGTTCCGGGACAGGGGGCTTGGACACCGGGGAGCTGTTTTTT
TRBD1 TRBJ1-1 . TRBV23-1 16 CASSQPGGDREPEAFF TGCGCCAGCAGTCAACCAGGGGGGGACAGGGAACCTGAAGCTTTCTTT
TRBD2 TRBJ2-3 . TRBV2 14 CASRRTSGTDTQYF TGTGCCAGCAGACGGACTAGCGGCACAGATACGCAGTATTTT
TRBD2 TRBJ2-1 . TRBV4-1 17 CASSQEWRGSGYNEQFF TGCGCCAGCAGCCAAGAGTGGCGGGGGAGCGGCTACAATGAGCAGTTCTTC
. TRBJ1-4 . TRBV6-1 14 CASSLPGQREKLFF TGTGCCAGCAGTTTACCAGGGCAACGGGAAAAACTGTTTTTT
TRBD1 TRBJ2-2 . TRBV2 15 CASSETGASTGELFF TGTGCCAGCAGTGAAACAGGGGCGTCCACCGGGGAGCTGTTTTTT
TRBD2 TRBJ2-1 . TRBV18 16 CASSPSLAGSYNEQFF TGTGCCAGCTCACCATCACTAGCGGGGTCCTACAATGAGCAGTTCTTC
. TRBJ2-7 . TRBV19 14 CASSHGGTLNEQYF TGTGCCAGTAGTCACGGTGGGACTCTTAACGAGCAGTACTTC
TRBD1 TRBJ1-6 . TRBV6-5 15 CASIQQGGMDSPLHF TGTGCCAGCATCCAACAGGGGGGTATGGATTCACCCCTCCACTTT
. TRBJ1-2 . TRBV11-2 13 CASSLDGVYGYTF TGTGCCAGCAGCTTAGACGGGGTCTATGGCTACACCTTC
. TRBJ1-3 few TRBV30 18 CAWRAVGVWGDQGNTIYF TGTGCCTGGAGAGCGGTTGGGGTTTGGGGGGATCAGGGAAACACCATATATTTT
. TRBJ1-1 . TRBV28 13 CASSLRARGEAFF TGTGCCAGCAGTTTAAGGGCGCGGGGTGAAGCTTTCTTT
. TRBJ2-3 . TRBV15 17 CATELPPQTGFTDTQYF TGTGCCACCGAACTCCCTCCCCAGACAGGTTTCACAGATACGCAGTATTTT
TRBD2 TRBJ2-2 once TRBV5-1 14 CASQWGGITGELFF TGCGCCAGCCAGTGGGGGGGGATCACCGGGGAGCTGTTTTTT
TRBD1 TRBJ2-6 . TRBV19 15 CASRLQGSGANVLTF TGTGCCAGTCGCCTACAGGGGTCCGGGGCCAACGTCCTGACTTTC
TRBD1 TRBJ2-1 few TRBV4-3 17 CASSQDPGQVSYNEQFF TGCGCCAGCAGCCAAGACCCCGGACAGGTATCCTACAATGAGCAGTTCTTC
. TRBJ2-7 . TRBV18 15 CASSPSASAAYEQYF TGTGCCAGCTCACCAAGTGCCAGCGCAGCCTACGAGCAGTACTTC
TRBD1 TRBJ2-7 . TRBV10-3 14 CAISVRDRGSEQYF TGTGCCATCAGCGTTAGGGACAGGGGAAGCGAGCAGTACTTC
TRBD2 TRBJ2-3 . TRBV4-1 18 CASSQGVLSGGHTDTQYF TGCGCCAGCAGCCAAGGGGTCCTCAGCGGGGGACACACAGATACGCAGTATTTT
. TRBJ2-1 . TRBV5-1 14 CASRSAASYNEQFF TGCGCCAGCCGTTCAGCGGCCTCCTACAATGAGCAGTTCTTC
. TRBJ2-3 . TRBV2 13 CASRGQPTDTQYF TGTGCCAGCAGAGGACAGCCCACAGATACGCAGTATTTT
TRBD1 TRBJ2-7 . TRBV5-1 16 CASSFDGTGNSYEQYF TGCGCCAGCAGCTTCGACGGGACAGGGAATTCTTACGAGCAGTACTTC
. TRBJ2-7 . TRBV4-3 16 CASSLADHPKSYEQYF TGCGCCAGCAGCTTGGCCGATCATCCAAAGTCCTACGAGCAGTACTTC
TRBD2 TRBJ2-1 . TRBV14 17 CASSHFTSGKSYNEQFF TGTGCCAGCAGCCATTTTACTAGCGGGAAATCCTACAATGAGCAGTTCTTC
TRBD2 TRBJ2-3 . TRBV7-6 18 CASSMGLAGGLSTDTQYF TGTGCCAGCAGCATGGGACTAGCGGGGGGGCTAAGCACAGATACGCAGTATTTT
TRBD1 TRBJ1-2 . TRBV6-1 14 CASSATGGGYGYTF TGTGCCAGCAGTGCCACAGGGGGAGGCTATGGCTACACCTTC
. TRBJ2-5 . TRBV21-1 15 CASSKMAARGETQYF TGTGCCAGCAGCAAAATGGCAGCACGAGGGGAGACCCAGTACTTC
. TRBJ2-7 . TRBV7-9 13 CASSSPPYYEQYF TGTGCCAGCAGCTCCCCTCCTTACTACGAGCAGTACTTC
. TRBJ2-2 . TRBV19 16 CASKTFGSVDTGELFF TGTGCCAGCAAAACTTTCGGGAGTGTGGACACCGGGGAGCTGTTTTTT
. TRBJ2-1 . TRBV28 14 CASKQPGSYNEQFF TGTGCCAGCAAACAACCGGGCTCCTACAATGAGCAGTTCTTC
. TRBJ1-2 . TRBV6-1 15 CASSEGEGRRSGYTF TGTGCCAGCAGTGAAGGGGAGGGAAGAAGATCCGGCTACACCTTC
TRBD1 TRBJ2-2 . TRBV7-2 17 CASSLIGGTGRTGELFF TGTGCCAGCAGCTTAATCGGGGGGACAGGGAGGACCGGGGAGCTGTTTTTT
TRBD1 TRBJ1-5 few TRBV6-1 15 CASSDGTASNQPQHF TGTGCCAGCAGCGACGGGACAGCTAGCAATCAGCCCCAGCATTTT
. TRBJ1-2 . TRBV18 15 CASSPGAGANYGYTF TGTGCCAGCTCACCCGGGGCAGGGGCAAACTATGGCTACACCTTC
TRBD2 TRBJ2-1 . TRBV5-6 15 CASSLAGVSYNEQFF TGTGCCAGCAGCTTAGCGGGAGTTTCCTATAATGAGCAGTTCTTC
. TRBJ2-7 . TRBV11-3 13 CASSLGLEREQYF TGTGCCAGCAGCTTAGGTCTAGAGCGCGAGCAGTACTTC
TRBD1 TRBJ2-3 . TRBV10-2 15 CASRLGQGRTDTQYF TGCGCCAGCAGACTTGGACAGGGACGCACAGATACGCAGTATTTT
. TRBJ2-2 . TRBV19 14 CASGGGEDTGELFF TGTGCCAGTGGAGGAGGGGAGGACACCGGGGAGCTGTTTTTT
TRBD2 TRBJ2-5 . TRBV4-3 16 CASSQDRRGGRETQYF TGCGCCAGCAGCCAAGATAGGCGGGGGGGCCGGGAGACCCAGTACTTC
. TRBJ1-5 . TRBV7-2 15 CASSLGYDTYQPQHF TGTGCCAGCAGCTTAGGGTACGACACCTATCAGCCCCAGCATTTT
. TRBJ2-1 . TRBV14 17 CASSQTGITIPHNEQFF TGTGCCAGCAGCCAAACCGGGATCACGATCCCCCACAATGAACAGTTCTTC
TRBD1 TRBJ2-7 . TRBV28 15 CASSYPPGQNYEQYF TGTGCCAGCAGTTATCCCCCGGGACAGAACTACGAGCAGTACTTC
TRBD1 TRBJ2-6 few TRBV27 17 CASSPDRGRSGANVLTF TGTGCCAGCAGTCCGGACAGGGGGCGATCTGGGGCCAACGTCCTGACTTTC
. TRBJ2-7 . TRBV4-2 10 CASSPGEQYF TGTGCCAGCAGCCCCGGCGAGCAGTACTTC
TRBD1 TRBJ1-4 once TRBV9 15 CASSPPGQGNEKLFF TGTGCCAGCAGCCCACCGGGACAGGGGAATGAAAAACTGTTTTTT
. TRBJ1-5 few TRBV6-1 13 CASSEVQYQPQHF TGTGCCAGCAGTGAAGTCCAATATCAGCCCCAGCATTTT
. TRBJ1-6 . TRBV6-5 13 CASSYRDNSPLHF TGTGCCAGCAGTTACCGAGATAATTCACCCCTCCACTTT
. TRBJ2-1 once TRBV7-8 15 CASNVPGGWVNEQFF TGTGCCAGCAACGTTCCAGGGGGGTGGGTCAATGAGCAGTTCTTC
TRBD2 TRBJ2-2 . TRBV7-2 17 CASTPRPGTSSTGELFF TGTGCCAGCACCCCCAGGCCCGGGACTAGCTCCACCGGGGAGCTGTTTTTT